One TCR beta chain is described in this entry. Its antigen is as yet unknown. This entry is derived from a study of T cells in Graves' hyperthyroidism and ophthalmopathy. The investigators amplified TCR beta CDR3 regions from RNA transcripts. TCR CDR3 underwent first-round RT-PCR with the HTBI primer set. TCRdb reanalysed the multiplex PCR reads using MiXCR and keeps one entry per CDR3 protein. The sample yields 95,000 to 110,000 distinct CDR3 sequences, 45% to 50% seen once. Graves' hyperthyroidism is called stable when ophthalmopathy does not progress within 18 months. General observations from the study: Ophthalmopathy was identified by the model a median approximately six months ahead of onset. Among clonotypes expanded in thyroid above 0.001, most were also found in blood.

The V and J ends lost 3 bases and 4 bases respectively, with 20 bases between them. The CDR3 has 17 amino acids. The germline gives CDR1 KGHSH, CDR2 LQKENI. The clonotype originates from a middle-aged man with Graves' hyperthyroidism. The J gene is TRBJ2-3, the V gene TRBV18; TRBD1 is a possible D gene (5 bases). The sequencing input was blood. CDR3 DNA: TGTGCCAGCTCACCCCCCGGGCCAGCAGGGTACGCAGATACGCAGTATTTT. It yields the protein CASSPPGPAGYADTQYF.